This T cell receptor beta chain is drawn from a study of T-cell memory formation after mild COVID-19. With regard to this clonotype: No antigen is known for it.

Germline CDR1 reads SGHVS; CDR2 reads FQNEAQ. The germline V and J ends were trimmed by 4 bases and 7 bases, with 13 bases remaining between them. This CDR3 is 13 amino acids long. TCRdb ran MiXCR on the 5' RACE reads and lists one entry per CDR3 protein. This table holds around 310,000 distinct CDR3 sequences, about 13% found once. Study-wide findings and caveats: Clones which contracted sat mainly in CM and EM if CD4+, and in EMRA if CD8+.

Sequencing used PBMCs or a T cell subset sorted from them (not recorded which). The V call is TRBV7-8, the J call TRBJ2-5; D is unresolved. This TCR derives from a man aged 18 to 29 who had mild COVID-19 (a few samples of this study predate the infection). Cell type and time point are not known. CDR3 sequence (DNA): TGTGCCAGCAGCTCGAGGCCTGGTGGGACCCAGTACTTC. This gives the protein CASSSRPGGTQYF.